This TCR beta chain comes out of a study of cytomegalovirus exposure and HLA in healthy donors. On the study more broadly: Unique TCR beta sequences numbering around 110 million came from 150 million to 200 million T cells in an earlier analysis.

Germline assignment: CDR1 LNHDA and CDR2 SQIVND (reference sequence). The CDR3 loop spans 15 amino acids. The ends were cut back, 7 bases at V and 8 bases at J, with 21 bases in the middle. The primer mix had 60 Vbeta and 13 Jbeta primers. The repertoire was sequenced with immunoSEQ multiplex PCR; TCRdb's copy has only in-frame clones and lacks some. This sample has 130,000 or so clones, with roughly four fifths found just once. As regards this clone: Its antigen remains unidentified.

Findings and caveats of the study: Analysis was carried out at a later point, and it linked a missense DCLRE1C variant to TCR beta V- and J-gene trimming.

Healthy people donating bone marrow made up the donors. The chain has TRBV19 and TRBJ1-3, with D unresolved. The receptor was isolated from a female donor in good health and CMV-seropositive. The material sequenced was PBMCs. The CDR3 nucleotides are TGTGCCAGTACCACCCTAAGGAGGGAGGTCCACACCATATATTTT. This encodes CASTTLRREVHTIYF.